Below, 5 T cell receptor beta chains from the same sample are listed, as sequenced in a study of early stage breast cancer tumors. Measured with immunoSEQ multiplex PCR; TCRdb has only the in-frame clones, and not every one. The table lists more than 55,000 clones, approximately 80% of them singletons. Sequencing was carried out using blood. The origin of the receptors is a person aged 40-50 years with breast cancer.

This sequence joins TRBV12-2 and TRBJ2-3; TRBD2 is the table's D call and was not checked against the DNA. TRBV12-2 is a pseudogene. The CDR3 sequence is 21 residues long. The CDR3 spells CASRLPRHTGSGGSHTDTQYF. The CDR3 coding sequence is TGTGCAAGTCGCTTACCAAGACACACAGGTTCCGGCGGGAGTCACACAGATACGCAGTATTTT.

The CDR3 coding sequence is TGTGCCAGCAGCTGGCCCTTCTCTGGAAACACCATATATTTT. The encoded protein is CASSWPFSGNTIYF. The genes are TRBV7-9 and TRBJ1-3; D remains ambiguous. Germline CDR1 is SEHNR and CDR2 is FQNEAQ (reference sequence). With 4 bases removed from V and 0 bases from J, the gap between germline ends came to 7 bases. This CDR3 has 14 residues.

The chain recombines TRBV30 with TRBJ2-1, with 14 bases identical to TRBD2. CDR3 length: 15 residues. The germline CDR1 and CDR2 sequences are GTSNPN and SVGIG (reference sequence). Trimming took 5 bases from V and 4 from J; bases not matched to a gene: 4. Here the CDR3 reads CAWGLAGGGYNEQFF. CDR3 sequence (DNA): TGTGCCTGGGGACTAGCGGGAGGCGGTTACAATGAGCAGTTCTTC.

Here the CDR3 reads CAWSRGRYGYTF. CDR3 coding DNA: TGTGCCTGGAGCCGGGGTCGCTATGGCTACACCTTC. The genes are TRBV30 and TRBJ1-2; D ambiguous. The CDR3 covers 12 residues. Germline loops: CDR1 GTSNPN, CDR2 SVGIG (reference sequence). V was trimmed by 3 bases and J by 4 bases, leaving 9 bases between them.

This sequence joins TRBV6-5 and TRBJ1-4; D unclear. The CDR3 sequence is 12 residues long. Germline assignment: CDR1 MNHEY and CDR2 SVGAGI. With 8 bases removed from V and 5 bases from J, the gap between germline ends came to 9 bases. As DNA, the CDR3 is TGTGCCAGCGGTAGGAAAAATGAAAAACTGTTTTTT. Protein sequence: CASGRKNEKLFF.